This T cell receptor (beta chain) was found in a study of cytomegalovirus exposure and HLA in healthy donors. Here immunoSEQ multiplex PCR was the method, and the copy in TCRdb shows in-frame clones only, minus some. The sample contains about 140,000 clones, roughly 81% of which appear only once. The study's findings and limits: Three CMV-associated chains proved CMV antigen-specific in vitro. For most TCR sequences rarity was the rule, although some public TCRs occurred in many donors. According to the study, around 180 TCR beta chains were cytomegalovirus-associated.

Separation from the roughly 600-subject first cohort characterized the 120-subject validation cohort, to which the donors belonged. A word on this clone: What it binds is unknown.

This receptor was obtained from a woman aged 25 to 45 in good health and CMV-seronegative. Sample: PBMCs.

CDR3: CASSPNITSGGAVGELFF. CDR3 nucleotides: TGTGCCAGCAGCCCCAATATAACTAGCGGGGGGGCCGTCGGGGAGCTGTTTTTT. This sequence joins TRBV7-3 and TRBJ2-2, with 13 bases identical to TRBD2. Germline CDR1 and CDR2: SGHTA and FQGTGA. The ends lost 5 bases at V and 7 bases at J; junction bases unmatched: 13. The length of the CDR3 is 18 residues.